This is a list of T cell receptor beta chains from one sample in a study of blood T cells in healthy people across ages. TCRdb fed the 5' RACE reads into MiXCR, producing one record per CDR3 protein. The sample has around 970,000 distinct CDR3 sequences; about 53% are singletons. What was sequenced was blood. The receptors derive from a woman aged 55-75 years in good health. The CDR3 runs from the conserved cysteine through the conserved F or W. Each record gives: V gene, J gene, D gene, CDR3 length, clone size, CDR3 DNA, CDR3 protein. D genes are given only for firm matches. A clone size is listed for some rows: how often the clone was seen (once, few, many), or a class if it is expanded.

TRBV4-1,TRBJ2-1,-,15,-,TGCGCCAGCAGCCAAGATCAGGCGGTAGGCCCTGAGCAGTTCTTC,CASSQDQAVGPEQFF
TRBV21-1,TRBJ2-1,-,15,-,TGTGCCAGCACCATGGGCAGTGGCGGGAGCAATGAGCAGTTCTTC,CASTMGSGGSNEQFF
TRBV11-1,TRBJ2-1,-,15,-,TGTGCCAGCAGCTTGGCGACTAGCTCCTACAATGAGCAGTTCTTC,CASSLATSSYNEQFF
TRBV25-1,TRBJ2-7,-,14,-,TGTGCCAGCAGTGATGGACATATCTCCTACGAGCAGTACTTC,CASSDGHISYEQYF
TRBV30,TRBJ2-7,TRBD2,15,-,TGTGCCTGGAGTATGCTAGCGGGAGGACCCTACGAGCAGTACTTC,CAWSMLAGGPYEQYF
TRBV30,TRBJ1-1,-,12,-,TGTGCCTGGAGCTTAGAGGACACTGAAGCTTTCTTT,CAWSLEDTEAFF
TRBV7-2,TRBJ1-1,-,14,many,TGTGCCAGCAGCTTAGTTGGTCTTAATACTGAAGCTTTCTTT,CASSLVGLNTEAFF
TRBV25-1,TRBJ2-3,TRBD1,13,few,TGTGCCAGCAGTGGGACAGGGATGAGAACGCAGTATTTT,CASSGTGMRTQYF
TRBV28,TRBJ1-2,TRBD1,15,few,TGTGCCAGCCTCACCGGGGAGGGGGCCGTTGGTGGCTACACCTTC,CASLTGEGAVGGYTF
TRBV29-1,TRBJ1-4,-,14,few,TGCAGCGTGGGGGTCAGCAGGGAGAGTGAAAAACTGTTTTTT,CSVGVSRESEKLFF
TRBV30,TRBJ2-5,-,12,-,TGTGCCCGGAGTGTACATAAAGAGACCCAGTACTTC,CARSVHKETQYF
TRBV5-5,TRBJ2-1,-,18,-,TGTGCCAGCACGGACCCCGCATGGGGCACCATAATCTACAATGAGCAGTTCTTC,CASTDPAWGTIIYNEQFF